These 21 T cell receptor beta chains share one sample of origin, sequenced in a study of PD-L1 blockade in urothelial cancer. TCRdb keeps only in-frame clones here, not all; method: immunoSEQ multiplex PCR. The sample has some 45,000 clones, about 91% seen once; the top ten hold around 3.9%. Source: PBMCs, taken around atezolizumab (anti-PD-L1) treatment. These receptors all come from a man older than 75 with urothelial cancer.

In DNA, the CDR3 is TGCGCCAGCAGCTGGGGACAGCAGCAAGAGACCCAGTACTTC. Its protein is CASSWGQQQETQYF. The rearrangement joins TRBV5-1 to TRBJ2-5; 7 nucleotides agree with TRBD1. Germline V CDR1 and CDR2: SGHRS, YFSETQ. The CDR3 length is 14 residues. After removal of 3 bases from V and 2 bases from J, the junction contained 4 bases not matched to a gene.

The chain combines TRBV30 with TRBJ2-1; possibly TRBD1 for D (6 bases). The CDR3 has 15 residues. V lost 2 bases to trimming and J lost 3 bases, with 14 bases between them. Per germline, CDR1 GTSNPN and CDR2 SVGIG (reference sequence). The CDR3 DNA follows: TGTGCCTGGAGTTTCCGACAGGTACTCTACAATGAGCAGTTCTTC. Translated, it gives CAWSFRQVLYNEQFF.

The V gene is TRBV25-1, the J gene TRBJ2-7; a possible D gene is TRBD2 (6 bases). Germline CDR1 is MGHDK and CDR2 is SYGVNS. Trimming removed 8 bases at V and 0 bases at J, with 11 bases between. The CDR3 contains 13 residues. CDR3 region: CASRHGGSYEQYF. The CDR3 DNA follows: TGTGCCAGCCGTCACGGGGGCTCCTACGAGCAGTACTTC.

The count of this clone is one. The chain uses TRBV28 and TRBJ2-2; 7 positions match TRBD2. CDR1 is MDHEN, CDR2 SYDVKM, per germline. The junction had 20 bases not matched to a gene; V was cut back by 6 bases and J by 7 bases. The CDR3 covers 18 residues. Here the CDR3 reads CASRPTGPGGIFNGELFF. The CDR3 nucleotides read TGTGCCAGCAGACCCACCGGCCCCGGGGGGATATTTAACGGGGAGCTGTTTTTT.

This chain connects TRBV18 to TRBJ1-4; D is perhaps TRBD1 (5 bases). V gave up 6 bases and J gave up 0 bases, with 14 bases separating them. Germline CDR1 reads KGHSH; CDR2 reads LQKENI. This CDR3 has 16 residues. CDR3 residues: CASSLTGDTTNEKLFF. In DNA, the CDR3 is TGTGCCAGCTCTCTTACAGGCGACACAACTAATGAAAAACTGTTTTTT. Complete variable domain (other parts from reference TRBV18 and TRBJ1-4): NAGVMQNPRHLVRRRGQEARLRCSPMKGHSHVYWYRQLPEEGLKFMVYLQKENIIDESGMPKERFSAEFPKEGPSILRIQQVVRGDSAAYFCASSLTGDTTNEKLFFGSGTQLSVL.

This clone was observed a few times. The chain employs TRBV5-4 and TRBJ1-3, with 8 bases identical to TRBD1. Germline V gene data show CDR1 as SGHNT and CDR2 as YYREEE (reference sequence). This CDR3 is built from 16 residues. Unmatched junction bases numbered 8, after V lost 2 bases and J lost 4 bases. For the CDR3, the DNA is TGTGCCAGCAGCTTCCGGACAGGGCGGACGGGAAACACCATATATTTT. Encoded protein: CASSFRTGRTGNTIYF.

V gene TRBV30 combines with J gene TRBJ2-7; D is possibly TRBD2 (5 bases). Germline V gene lookup returns CDR1 GTSNPN and CDR2 SVGIG (reference sequence). The CDR3 loop spans 13 amino acids. V was trimmed by 0 bases and J by 4 bases, leaving 10 bases between them. CDR3 coding DNA: TGTGCCTGGAGTGTCGGCTCGGGATACGAGCAGTACTTC. It codes for CAWSVGSGYEQYF.

This chain uses TRBV2 with TRBJ2-3, with 11 positions matching TRBD2. The germline CDR1 and CDR2 sequences are SNHLY and FYNNEI. The junction had 11 bases not matched to a gene; V was cut back by 7 bases and J by 5 bases. This CDR3 region has 16 residues. CDR3 nucleotide sequence: TGTGCCAGCACGGAAAGGCTAGCGGGAGGAAAAGATACGCAGTATTTT. Encoded protein: CASTERLAGGKDTQYF.

This clone appeared once. This rearrangement joins TRBV7-2 to TRBJ2-4; possibly TRBD2 for D (6 bases). CDR3 length: 17 amino acids. Per the germline V gene, CDR1 is SGHTA and CDR2 is FQGNSA. Between the trimmed V and J ends, which lost 5 bases and 0 bases, there was a span of 17 bases. CDR3 nucleotide sequence: TGTGCCAGCAGCGGCGGGGCAGAGCTACTAGCCAAAAACATTCAGTACTTC. Protein sequence: CASSGGAELLAKNIQYF.

The rearrangement joins TRBV18 to TRBJ1-4; 9 bases align to TRBD1. The CDR3 spans 17 residues. Germline assignment: CDR1 KGHSH and CDR2 LQKENI. V shed 1 base and J 4 bases; nucleotides not matched to a gene: 7. The CDR3 loop reads CASSPQRTGASNEKLFF. CDR3 DNA sequence: TGTGCCAGCTCACCACAAAGGACAGGGGCGAGTAATGAAAAACTGTTTTTT.

CDR3 in amino acids: CASGREADNEQFF. The CDR3 nucleotides read TGTGCCAGCGGGCGGGAGGCCGACAATGAGCAGTTCTTC. The genes are TRBV2 and TRBJ2-1; 8 nucleotides align to TRBD2. The CDR3 spans 13 residues. Looked up from germline, CDR1 is SNHLY and CDR2 is FYNNEI. V trimming: 8 bases; J trimming: 5 bases; junction bases outside the gene matches: 5. Variable domain in full (rest from reference TRBV2 and TRBJ2-1): EPEVTQTPSHQVTQMGQEVILRCVPISNHLYFYWYRQILGQKVEFLVSFYNNEISEKSEIFDDQFSVERPDGSNFTLKIRSTKLEDSAMYFCASGREADNEQFFGPGTRLTVL.

The chain employs TRBV7-2 and TRBJ2-5; possibly TRBD1 for D (5 bases). V lost 5 bases and J lost 5, with 18 bases in between. This CDR3 is 15 amino acids long. Germline CDR1 reads SGHTA; CDR2 reads FQGNSA. The CDR3 loop reads CASSPWVGAGETQYF. Written as DNA, the CDR3 is TGTGCCAGCAGCCCCTGGGTAGGGGCCGGGGAGACCCAGTACTTC. The whole variable domain, remainder taken from reference TRBV7-2 and TRBJ2-5, is GAGVSQSPSNKVTEKGKDVELRCDPISGHTALYWYRQSLGQGLEFLIYFQGNSAPDKSGLPSDRFSAERTGGSVSTLTIQRTQQEDSAVYLCASSPWVGAGETQYFGPGTRLLVL.

This clone appeared a few times. The chain couples TRBV6-5 to TRBJ1-3; D possibly corresponds to TRBD1 (5 bases). Germline V CDR1 and CDR2: MNHEY, SVGAGI. CDR3 size: 13 residues. The germline V and J ends were trimmed by 5 bases and 3 bases, with 8 bases remaining between them. CDR3 DNA: TGTGCCAGCAGTAGCAGGGATGGAAACACCATATATTTT. This translates into CASSSRDGNTIYF.

The chain couples TRBV9 to TRBJ1-5; D unresolved. Per germline, CDR1 SGDLS and CDR2 YYNGEE. This CDR3 comprises 14 residues. V was shortened by 3 bases and J by 7 bases, with 14 bases between the two germline ends. The CDR3 DNA sequence: TGTGCCAGCAGCGCCGAACCGGGTGGGCAGCCCCAGCATTTT. Translation gives CASSAEPGGQPQHF.

The CDR3 loop is CSARQGGNTEAFF. For the CDR3, the DNA is TGCAGCGCACGCCAGGGGGGGAACACTGAAGCTTTCTTT. This chain joins TRBV29-1 and TRBJ1-1; 7 nucleotides align to TRBD1. The CDR3 length is 13 residues. The germline V gene encodes CDR1 SQVTM and CDR2 ANQGSEA. Losses at the gene ends were 7 bases for V and 1 base for J; bases not matched to a gene: 6. The entire variable domain, with the rest obtained from reference TRBV29-1 and TRBJ1-1, is as follows: SAVISQKPSRDICQRGTSLTIQCQVDSQVTMMFWYRQQPGQSLTLIATANQGSEATYESGFVIDKFPISRPNLTFSTLTVSNMSPEDSSIYLCSARQGGNTEAFFGQGTRLTVV.

This chain connects TRBV11-2 to TRBJ1-1; D unresolved. CDR3 length equals 15 residues. Germline V lookup: CDR1 SGHAT, CDR2 FQNNGV. V was cut by 1 base and J by 0 bases, with 9 bases left in between. The CDR3 nucleotides are TGTGCCAGCAGCTTAGGTCAGGTTGTGAACACTGAAGCTTTCTTT. This gives the protein CASSLGQVVNTEAFF. Full variable domain (outside the CDR3, taken from reference TRBV11-2 and TRBJ1-1): EAGVAQSPRYKIIEKRQSVAFWCNPISGHATLYWYQQILGQGPKLLIQFQNNGVVDDSQLPKDRFSAERLKGVDSTLKIQPAKLEDSAVYLCASSLGQVVNTEAFFGQGTRLTVV.

This chain joins TRBV4-1 and TRBJ2-7; no clear D gene. From germline, CDR1 is MGHRA and CDR2 YSYEKL. Trimming stripped 0 bases from V and 0 bases from J, with 12 bases between. The CDR3 has 16 residues. CDR3 bases: TGCGCCAGCAGCCAAGACCTAGGTGGCTACTCCTACGAGCAGTACTTC. Residues: CASSQDLGGYSYEQYF.

This chain joins TRBV29-1 and TRBJ1-1, with D possibly TRBD1 on 5 matching bases. This CDR3 is built from 14 residues. Deletions cut 6 bases from V and 6 bases from J, with 20 bases between. Germline CDR1 is SQVTM and CDR2 is ANQGSEA. In nucleotides, the CDR3 is TGCAGCGTGATCCCGGCGGGGCGGAGGGCTGAAGCTTTCTTT. Translation: CSVIPAGRRAEAFF.

The chain combines TRBV6-5 with TRBJ1-4; D is perhaps TRBD1 (6 bases). The V gene lost 6 bases and the J gene lost 8 bases, with 16 bases spanning the gap. CDR1 and CDR2 from the germline V gene are MNHEY and SVGAGI. The CDR3 loop spans 14 amino acids. CDR3 nucleotides: TGTGCCAGCAGGAGGGGGAGGGGGTCCGAAAAACTGTTTTTT. This sequence encodes CASRRGRGSEKLFF.

The chain is built from TRBV18 and TRBJ2-7; 11 bases line up with TRBD2. The germline V gene encodes CDR1 KGHSH and CDR2 LQKENI. The J segment lost 0 bases and the V segment lost 2 bases, leaving 0 bases of the junction unmatched. The CDR3 spans 15 residues. The CDR3 is CASSPGLAGSYEQYF. CDR3 nucleotide sequence: TGTGCCAGCTCACCAGGACTAGCGGGCTCCTACGAGCAGTACTTC.

The chain carries TRBV5-1 and TRBJ2-7; the D is unclear. This CDR3 comprises 13 residues. Trimming removed 6 bases at V and 4 bases at J, with 14 bases between. CDR1 is SGHRS, CDR2 YFSETQ, per germline. CDR3 in DNA: TGCGCCAGCAACGAGCCCCCCGCTTACGAGCAGTACTTC. It is translated as CASNEPPAYEQYF.